This T cell receptor beta chain was retrieved from a study of regulatory T cells in long-lasting Graves disease. This clonotype was recorded many times. Its antigen is not known. Findings of the study overall: The study found persistent patients shared more public clonotypes (more than 2,500) than new patients (966). Graves' patients with persistent disease showed TCR diversity lower than patients newly diagnosed. When disease was persistent, TRBV28, TRBJ1-2 and TRBJ2-5 were the favored segments.

The CDR3 has 12 amino acids. Looked up from germline, CDR1 is SEHNR and CDR2 is FQNEAQ (reference sequence). V shed 5 bases and J shed 3 bases, with 8 bases lying between them. Through Arm-PCR of CDR3 regions and iRepertoire HTBI primers, TCR beta libraries were built. TCRdb re-derived calls from the multiplex PCR reads in MiXCR, one entry per CDR3 protein. In the table there are some 450,000 distinct CDR3 sequences, 23% of which are singletons. Stated time point: persistent/refractory GD, antithyroid drugs over 5 years with positive TRAb. RNA isolated from PBMCs was used to make the TCR library. Into tubes containing EDTA, approximately 9 milliliters of peripheral blood were drawn.

The chain recombines TRBV7-9 with TRBJ2-7; possibly TRBD2 for D (5 bases). The sample in question was peripheral blood mononuclear cells (PBMCs), obtained when the disease was refractory, from a patient treated with antithyroid drugs. This sequence was found in a female donor with Graves disease. The CDR3 bases are TGTGCCAGCAGCCCGGACTTCTACGAGCAGTACTTC. Translation: CASSPDFYEQYF.